The 23 T cell receptor beta chains given below trace back to one sample, sequenced in a study of T cells in Graves' hyperthyroidism and ophthalmopathy. Researchers took RNA transcripts and amplified the TCR beta CDR3 regions from them. TCR CDR3 underwent first-round RT-PCR with the HTBI primer set. One entry per CDR3 protein, called by TCRdb with MiXCR from the multiplex PCR reads. The profile covers roughly 840,000 distinct CDR3 sequences, with about two fifths appearing a single time and approximately 8.7% taken by the ten largest. Sample: blood. Every receptor here comes from a young man with Graves' hyperthyroidism.

The chain combines TRBV5-1 with TRBJ1-2; no definite D call. In germline, CDR1 is SGHRS, CDR2 YFSETQ. V was clipped by 3 bases and J by 1 base, with 16 bases between them. The length of the CDR3 is 16 residues. CDR3 region: CASSSNRGRDNYGYTF. The CDR3 DNA follows: TGCGCCAGCAGCTCTAACCGCGGACGAGATAACTATGGCTACACCTTC.

This clonotype was seen more than once but under ten times. The CDR3 spells CSARLNEGGQYF. DNA for the CDR3: TGCAGTGCGCGCCTTAACGAGGGGGGGCAGTACTTC. The chain uses TRBV20-1 and TRBJ2-7; D may correspond to TRBD1 or TRBD2 (6 bases each). The CDR3 length is 12 residues. Germline CDR1 reads DFQATT; CDR2 reads SNEGSKA (reference sequence). V was pared by 6 bases and J by 9 bases, with 18 bases between.

This clonotype was found a few times. V is TRBV7-2 and J is TRBJ1-1; D unresolved. The CDR3 consists of 14 residues. Germline CDR1 and CDR2: SGHTA and FQGNSA. V was pared by 5 bases and J by 7 bases, with 17 bases between. CDR3 residues: CASSQLGSRVEAFF. The DNA of the CDR3 is TGTGCCAGCAGCCAATTAGGGAGTAGGGTTGAAGCTTTCTTT.

The chain carries TRBV7-2 and TRBJ2-7; TRBD2 matches 16 bases. The CDR3 extends over 16 amino acids. CDR1 and CDR2 from the germline V gene are SGHTA and FQGNSA. Trimming removed 5 bases from V and 4 bases from J; junction bases left unmatched: 5. CDR3 protein: CASSTGTSGRGYEQYF. CDR3 in DNA: TGTGCCAGCAGCACCGGGACTAGCGGGAGGGGGTACGAGCAGTACTTC. Variable domain in full (rest from reference TRBV7-2 and TRBJ2-7): GAGVSQSPSNKVTEKGKDVELRCDPISGHTALYWYRQSLGQGLEFLIYFQGNSAPDKSGLPSDRFSAERTGGSVSTLTIQRTQQEDSAVYLCASSTGTSGRGYEQYFGPGTRLTVT.

The chain employs TRBV19 and TRBJ2-5; the D is unclear. This CDR3 region has 15 residues. Trimming stripped 3 bases from V and 1 base from J, with 12 bases between. The germline gives CDR1 LNHDA, CDR2 SQIVND (reference sequence). CDR3 loop: CASSMSREVQETQYF. As DNA, the CDR3 is TGTGCCAGTAGTATGTCCAGAGAGGTCCAAGAGACCCAGTACTTC.

As for this clonotype: An end of the junction does not agree with germline; a read error may underlie this. The chain links TRBV10-3 to TRBJ2-2; 7 bases are a match to TRBD1. This CDR3 has 16 residues. CDR1 is ENHRY and CDR2 is SYGVKD in the germline V gene. The CDR3 DNA reads TGTGCCAGCAGTTGGGGACAGAACCAAAACACCGGGGAGCTGTTTTTT. Translated: CASSWGQNQNTGELFF.

This clonotype was detected many times. The chain couples TRBV7-9 to TRBJ2-7; D unresolved. From germline, CDR1 is SEHNR and CDR2 FQNEAQ (reference sequence). The V and J ends lost 0 bases and 1 base respectively, with 4 bases between them. The length of the CDR3 is 13 residues. Here the CDR3 DNA reads TGTGCCAGCAGCTTAGCTAGTTCCTACGAGCAGTACTTC. This codes for CASSLASSYEQYF.

The chain couples TRBV9 to TRBJ2-2; the match to TRBD2 covers 12 bases. CDR1 is SGDLS, CDR2 YYNGEE, per germline. The CDR3 is 17 residues long. V trimming: 5 bases; J trimming: 6 bases; junction bases outside the gene matches: 11. The CDR3 bases are TGTGCCAGCAGTTACAGGCTAGCGGGGGGGCCTGCCGGGGAGCTGTTTTTT. Residues: CASSYRLAGGPAGELFF.

CDR3 nucleotide sequence: TGCGCCAGCAGTCACGGGAGACCTGTAGGCTATGGCTACACCTTC. Protein product: CASSHGRPVGYGYTF. This sequence joins TRBV10-2 and TRBJ1-2; no firm D call. Trimming cost V 5 bases and J 4 bases, with 17 bases left between them. From germline, CDR1 is WSHSY and CDR2 SAAADI. The CDR3 covers 15 residues.

The CDR3 DNA reads TGTGCCAGCAGCTTCGAAAAACAGCCCCAGCATTTT. Translating gives CASSFEKQPQHF. The rearrangement joins TRBV7-9 to TRBJ1-5, with D uncertain. This CDR3 is 12 amino acids long. V lost 3 bases, J lost 7 bases, and 7 bases lay in between. Germline-derived CDR1 and CDR2 are SEHNR and FQNEAQ (reference sequence).

CDR3 DNA: TGTGCCAGCAGCTCCCGGGACAGGGAGGCCGGGGAGCTGTTTTTT. Encoded protein: CASSSRDREAGELFF. The chain uses TRBV11-1 and TRBJ2-2; 9 bases match TRBD1. CDR1 and CDR2 from the germline V gene are SGHAT and FQDESV (reference sequence). The CDR3 runs 15 residues. Trimming removed 4 bases from V and 6 bases from J; junction bases left unmatched: 6.

This clonotype has more than one count but fewer than ten. This chain uses TRBV12-3 or TRBV12-4 with TRBJ2-7, with 9 bases aligning to TRBD1. V lost 5 bases and J lost 3; bases outside the gene matches: 5. The CDR3 covers 14 residues. Here the CDR3 reads CASSVPGQGYEQYF. In nucleotides, the CDR3 is TGTGCCAGCAGTGTCCCGGGACAGGGCTACGAGCAGTACTTC.

This clonotype was recorded at least ten times. The chain combines TRBV10-3 with TRBJ1-1, with D unclear. V lost 1 base and J 2 bases, leaving 8 bases between the germline ends. The CDR3 has 14 residues. The germline CDR1 and CDR2 sequences are ENHRY and SYGVKD. CDR3 in amino acids: CAISEYPSNTEAFF. The CDR3 DNA follows: TGTGCCATCAGTGAGTACCCGAGCAACACTGAAGCTTTCTTT.

This clonotype has just a few counts. This chain connects TRBV9 to TRBJ2-2; TRBD1 is a possible D gene (5 bases). The length of the CDR3 is 15 residues. CDR1 and CDR2 from the germline V gene are SGDLS and YYNGEE. V lost 3 bases and J 6 bases, leaving 15 bases between the germline ends. The CDR3 coding sequence is TGTGCCAGCAGCGGGGGCGGCGCATCGGCCGGGGAGCTGTTTTTT. This encodes CASSGGGASAGELFF.

Only a few counts were recorded for this clonotype. This rearrangement joins TRBV7-9 to TRBJ1-3; D might be TRBD1 (5 bases). Germline V gene lookup returns CDR1 SEHNR and CDR2 FQNEAQ (reference sequence). Between the trimmed V and J ends, which lost 3 bases and 11 bases, there was a span of 17 bases. The CDR3 sequence is 14 residues long. The CDR3: CASSFPGTPGAIYF. The CDR3 nucleotides are TGTGCCAGCAGCTTCCCAGGGACGCCGGGGGCCATATATTTT.

The chain recombines TRBV7-2 with TRBJ2-7; D is perhaps TRBD1 or TRBD2 (5 bases each). The CDR3 is 14 residues long. Germline CDR1 SGHTA, CDR2 FQGNSA. Trimming removed 1 base at V and 2 bases at J, with 9 bases between. The CDR3 region is CASSLGDLPYEQYF. CDR3 coding DNA: TGTGCCAGCAGCTTAGGGGACCTTCCCTACGAGCAGTACTTC. The full variable domain, completed using reference TRBV7-2 and TRBJ2-7, is GAGVSQSPSNKVTEKGKDVELRCDPISGHTALYWYRQSLGQGLEFLIYFQGNSAPDKSGLPSDRFSAERTGGSVSTLTIQRTQQEDSAVYLCASSLGDLPYEQYFGPGTRLTVT.

V usage is TRBV15 and J usage is TRBJ1-6; 10 positions agree with TRBD1. The CDR3 is 15 residues long. Germline loops: CDR1 LNHNV, CDR2 YYDKDF (reference sequence). Trimming took 3 bases from V and 9 from J; bases not matched to a gene: 5. For the CDR3, the DNA is TGTGCCACCAGCAGGTCGGGACAGGGGAGTTCACCCCTCCACTTT. Translating gives CATSRSGQGSSPLHF.

The V and J genes are TRBV7-9 and TRBJ1-1; D gene uncertain. V lost 1 base, J lost 3 bases, and 15 bases lay in between. This CDR3 is built from 16 residues. CDR1 and CDR2 from the germline V gene are SEHNR and FQNEAQ (reference sequence). This chain's CDR3 is CASSLEGEGVYTEAFF. CDR3 nucleotide sequence: TGTGCCAGCAGCTTAGAAGGCGAGGGTGTGTACACTGAAGCTTTCTTT.

This clonotype has a handful of counts. The V gene is TRBV5-1, the J gene TRBJ2-7; tentative D call: TRBD2 (5 bases). CDR3 length: 14 residues. Germline CDR1 is SGHRS and CDR2 is YFSETQ. V was shortened by 5 bases and J by 2 bases, with 14 bases between the two germline ends. CDR3 in amino acids: CASSSESGTYEQYF. CDR3 coding DNA: TGCGCCAGCAGTTCCGAGAGCGGAACCTACGAGCAGTACTTC.

This clonotype appeared a few times. V is TRBV29-1 and J is TRBJ1-4; 7 positions match TRBD1. The CDR3 has 12 amino acids. Germline V gene lookup returns CDR1 SQVTM and CDR2 ANQGSEA. V gave up 6 bases and J gave up 5 bases; unmatched junction bases: 3. The CDR3 sequence: CSVAGGNEKLFF. The CDR3 DNA reads TGCAGCGTGGCAGGGGGGAATGAAAAACTGTTTTTT.

The rearrangement links TRBV5-4 to TRBJ1-6, with a possible D match to TRBD1 (6 bases). The CDR3 sequence is 15 residues long. Germline lookup yields CDR1 SGHNT and CDR2 YYREEE (reference sequence). V was clipped by 5 bases and J by 7 bases, with 16 bases between them. CDR3 coding DNA: TGTGCCAGCAGTAAGGGAGGAGGGGGGAATTCACCCCTCCACTTT. Protein sequence: CASSKGGGGNSPLHF.

The sample holds many counts of this clonotype. This rearrangement joins TRBV29-1 to TRBJ1-2, with D unresolved. CDR1 is SQVTM and CDR2 is ANQGSEA in the germline V gene. With 1 base removed from V and 2 bases from J, the gap between germline ends came to 5 bases. The CDR3 extends over 12 amino acids. The CDR3 sequence: CSVEGENYGYTF. CDR3 in DNA: TGCAGCGTTGAAGGGGAGAACTATGGCTACACCTTC.

The rearrangement links TRBV10-3 to TRBJ2-7; the D is unclear. The V gene lost 10 bases and the J gene lost 0 bases, with 16 bases spanning the gap. This CDR3 is built from 14 residues. Per the germline V gene, CDR1 is ENHRY and CDR2 is SYGVKD. As DNA, the CDR3 is TGTGCCAGCCACCGCCTTCAGAGCTCCTACGAGCAGTACTTC. Translating it yields CASHRLQSSYEQYF.